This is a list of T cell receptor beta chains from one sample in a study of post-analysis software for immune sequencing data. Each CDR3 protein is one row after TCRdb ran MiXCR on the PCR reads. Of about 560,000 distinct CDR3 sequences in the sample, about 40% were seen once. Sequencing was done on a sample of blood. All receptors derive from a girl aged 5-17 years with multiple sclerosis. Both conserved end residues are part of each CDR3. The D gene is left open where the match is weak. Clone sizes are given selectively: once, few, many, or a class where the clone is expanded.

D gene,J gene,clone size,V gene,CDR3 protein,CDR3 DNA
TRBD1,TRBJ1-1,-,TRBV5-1,CASSGGQGSRTEAFF,TGCGCCAGCAGCGGCGGACAGGGGTCTAGGACTGAAGCTTTCTTT
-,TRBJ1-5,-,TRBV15,CATSRDKGQEPLHF,TGTGCCACCAGCAGAGATAAGGGTCAGGAGCCCCTGCATTTT
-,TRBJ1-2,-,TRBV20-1,CSARGRRTLLDYGYTF,TGCAGTGCTAGAGGGAGGCGGACCCTTCTGGACTATGGCTACACCTTC
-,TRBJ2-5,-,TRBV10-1,CASSGPNGETQYF,TGCGCCAGCAGTGGTCCGAATGGAGAGACCCAGTACTTC
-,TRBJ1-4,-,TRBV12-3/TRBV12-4,CASSLSPNEKLFF,TGTGCCAGCAGTTTGAGCCCGAATGAAAAACTGTTTTTT
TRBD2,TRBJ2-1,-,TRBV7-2,CASLAGSSSYNEQFF,TGTGCCAGCTTAGCGGGCTCGAGCTCCTACAATGAGCAGTTCTTC
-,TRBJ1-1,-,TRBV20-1,CSAPRQLNTEAFF,TGCAGTGCTCCTCGACAGCTGAACACTGAAGCTTTCTTT
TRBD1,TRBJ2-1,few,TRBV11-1,CASSHQGANEQFF,TGTGCCAGCAGCCATCAGGGGGCAAATGAGCAGTTCTTC
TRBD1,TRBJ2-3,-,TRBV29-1,CSGKDRDQYF,TGCAGCGGAAAGGACAGGGACCAGTATTTT
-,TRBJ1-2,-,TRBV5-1,CASTDNSDGYTF,TGCGCCAGCACTGATAATTCGGATGGCTACACCTTC
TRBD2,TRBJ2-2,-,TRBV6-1,CASRPTSELWTGELFF,TGTGCCAGCAGACCCACTAGCGAATTATGGACCGGGGAGCTGTTTTTT
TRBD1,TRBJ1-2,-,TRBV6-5,CASSSRQGGNYGYTF,TGTGCCAGCAGTTCGCGACAGGGGGGAAACTATGGCTACACCTTC
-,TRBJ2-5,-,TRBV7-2,CACSQVLQETQYF,TGTGCCTGCTCACAGGTCCTACAAGAGACCCAGTACTTC
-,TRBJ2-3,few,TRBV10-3,CAISEPASTDTQYF,TGTGCCATCAGTGAGCCTGCGAGCACAGATACGCAGTATTTT
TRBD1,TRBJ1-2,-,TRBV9,CASASGQGDGYTF,TGTGCCAGCGCATCGGGACAGGGGGACGGCTACACCTTC
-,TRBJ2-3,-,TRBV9,CASSGHREPDTQYF,TGTGCCAGCAGCGGGCACAGGGAACCAGATACGCAGTATTTT
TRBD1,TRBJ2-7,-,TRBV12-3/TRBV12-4,CASSLRLTGAYEQYF,TGTGCCAGCAGTTTAAGGTTAACAGGGGCCTACGAGCAGTACTTC
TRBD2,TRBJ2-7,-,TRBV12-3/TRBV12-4,CASSLAPGLALEDDEQYF,TGTGCCAGCAGTTTAGCGCCCGGACTAGCACTAGAGGACGACGAGCAGTACTTC
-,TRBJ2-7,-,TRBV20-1,CSARGHQWSEQYF,TGCAGTGCCCGGGGACACCAGTGGTCCGAGCAGTACTTC
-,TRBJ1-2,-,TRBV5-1,CASSLRGSNYGYTF,TGCGCCAGCAGCCTACGGGGTTCAAACTATGGCTACACCTTC
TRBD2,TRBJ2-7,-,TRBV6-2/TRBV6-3,CASSYATGTSGPYEQYF,TGTGCCAGCAGTTACGCAACCGGGACTAGCGGTCCCTACGAGCAGTACTTC
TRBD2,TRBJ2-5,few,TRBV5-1,CAGSWDPLAEEQYF,TGCGCCGGCAGCTGGGATCCCCTAGCGGAGGAGCAGTACTTC
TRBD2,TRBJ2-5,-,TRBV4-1,CASSQVSGGFDQETQYF,TGCGCCAGCAGCCAAGTTTCGGGGGGGTTTGACCAAGAGACCCAGTACTTC
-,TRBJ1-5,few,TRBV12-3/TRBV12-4,CASSLERNQPQHF,TGTGCCAGCAGTTTGGAAAGGAATCAGCCCCAGCATTTT
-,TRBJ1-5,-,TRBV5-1,CASSPGRDQPQHF,TGCGCCAGCAGCCCGGGGAGAGATCAGCCCCAGCATTTT
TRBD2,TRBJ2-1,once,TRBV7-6,CASSPQWASGKDNEQFF,TGTGCCAGCAGCCCTCAGTGGGCTAGCGGGAAGGACAATGAGCAGTTCTTC
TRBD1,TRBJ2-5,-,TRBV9,CASSTPDRVNEQYF,TGTGCCAGCAGCACACCAGACAGGGTGAATGAGCAGTACTTC
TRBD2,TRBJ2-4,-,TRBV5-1,CASSGGLAGGRAKNIQYF,TGCGCCAGCAGCGGTGGACTAGCGGGAGGAAGGGCCAAAAACATTCAGTACTTC
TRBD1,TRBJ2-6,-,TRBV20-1,CSAYRGSSSGANVLTF,TGCAGTGCGTACAGGGGGTCTTCCTCTGGGGCCAACGTCCTGACTTTC
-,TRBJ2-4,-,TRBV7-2,CASSLAVAEILAKNIQYF,TGTGCCAGCAGCTTAGCGGTAGCGGAGATCCTAGCCAAAAACATTCAGTACTTC
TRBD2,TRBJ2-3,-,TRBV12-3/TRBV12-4,CASSLALASGGDTQYF,TGTGCCAGCAGTTTAGCGTTGGCTAGCGGCGGAGATACGCAGTATTTT
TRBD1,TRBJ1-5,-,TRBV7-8,CTSSPQSVKTGSGNQPQHF,TGTACCAGCAGCCCCCAGTCCGTCAAGACAGGGTCGGGCAATCAGCCCCAGCATTTT
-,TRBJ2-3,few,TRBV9,CASSVGGAVDTQYF,TGTGCCAGCAGCGTAGGGGGGGCTGTGGATACGCAGTATTTT
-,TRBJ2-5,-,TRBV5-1,CASSLASAGWETQYF,TGCGCCAGCAGCTTGGCGTCAGCCGGATGGGAGACCCAGTACTTC
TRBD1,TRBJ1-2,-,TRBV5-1,CASNSGQVFGGYTF,TGCGCCAGCAACTCCGGACAGGTCTTTGGGGGCTACACCTTC
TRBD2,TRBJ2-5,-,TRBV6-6,CASRPLGLAGEKETQYF,TGTGCCAGCAGACCCCTTGGGCTAGCGGGAGAGAAAGAGACCCAGTACTTC
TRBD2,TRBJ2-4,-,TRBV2,CASSDGLAGPKNIQYF,TGTGCCAGCAGTGACGGACTAGCGGGGCCCAAAAACATTCAGTACTTC
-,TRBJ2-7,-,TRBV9,CASSVGPGGYEQYF,TGTGCCAGCAGCGTAGGGCCCGGGGGCTACGAGCAGTACTTC
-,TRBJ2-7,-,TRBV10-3,CAIRADSGRSYEQYF,TGTGCCATCAGAGCGGACAGTGGGCGATCCTACGAGCAGTACTTC
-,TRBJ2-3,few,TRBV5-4,CASSPIATDTQYF,TGTGCCAGCAGCCCGATTGCAACAGATACGCAGTATTTT
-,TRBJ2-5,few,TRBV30,CAWSRPGQETQYF,TGTGCCTGGAGTAGACCCGGCCAAGAGACCCAGTACTTC
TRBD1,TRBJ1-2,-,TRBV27,CASSFGGTRGLGGYTF,TGTGCCAGCAGTTTTGGGGGGACCAGGGGGCTAGGTGGCTACACCTTC
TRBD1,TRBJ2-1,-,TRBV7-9,CASSFAGGRGNEQFF,TGTGCCAGCAGCTTTGCAGGGGGCCGAGGTAATGAGCAGTTCTTC